Given below is one T cell receptor (beta chain) in context. Antigen: not known. The PCR had 60 Vbeta and 13 Jbeta primers. Here immunoSEQ multiplex PCR was the method, and the copy in TCRdb shows in-frame clones only, minus some. The sample totals approximately 80,000 clones. The data originate from a study of cytomegalovirus exposure and HLA in healthy donors. Across the study: HLA-typed donors contributed around 88 million unique TCRs, which were held in an early data release.

Study-level points and caveats: Sequence variants that were highly shared formed a cluster that was likely a sequencing artifact. Altogether, 150 to 200 TCR beta chains were recorded as cytomegalovirus-associated.

This CDR3 contains 13 residues. CDR1 is MNHNS, CDR2 SASEGT, per germline. The clonotype comes from a man aged 18-30 years in good health and CMV-seropositive. The sequencing sample was made of PBMCs. V usage is TRBV6-1 and J usage is TRBJ2-5; TRBD1 agrees at 11 bases. The DNA end lines up better with TRBJ2-7; the J call may be wrong. Written as DNA, the CDR3 is TGTGCCTCGTGGGACAGGGGGGAAGGCGAGCAGTACTTC. Translating it yields CASWDRGEGEQYF.